A single sample is the source of the 2 T cell receptor beta chains below, sequenced in a study of blood T cell repertoires in COVID-19. Sequencing was performed with immunoSEQ multiplex PCR; in TCRdb, only in-frame clones are kept and a portion is missing. The table lists a few hundred thousand clones, around nine tenths of them singletons. The source material was peripheral blood. The receptors derive from a man aged 55-75 years with acute or convalescent COVID-19.

The chain joins TRBV24-1 to TRBJ2-3; unclear D gene. The CDR3 contains 12 residues. Trimming pared 7 bases from V and 2 bases from J, leaving 6 bases between. Germline V gives CDR1 KGHDR, CDR2 SFDVKD. In DNA, the CDR3 is TGTGCCACCAGCAGGTCCACAGATACGCAGTATTTT. It specifies CATSRSTDTQYF.

V is TRBV6-2 or TRBV6-3 and J is TRBJ2-3; TRBD2 might be the D (7 bases). This CDR3 has 14 residues. Germline values: CDR1 MNHEY, CDR2 SVGEGT. With 2 bases removed from V and 2 bases from J, the gap between germline ends came to 8 bases. For the CDR3, the DNA is TGTGCCAGCAGTTACGGGGGGGCCACAGATACGCAGTATTTT. This codes for CASSYGGATDTQYF.